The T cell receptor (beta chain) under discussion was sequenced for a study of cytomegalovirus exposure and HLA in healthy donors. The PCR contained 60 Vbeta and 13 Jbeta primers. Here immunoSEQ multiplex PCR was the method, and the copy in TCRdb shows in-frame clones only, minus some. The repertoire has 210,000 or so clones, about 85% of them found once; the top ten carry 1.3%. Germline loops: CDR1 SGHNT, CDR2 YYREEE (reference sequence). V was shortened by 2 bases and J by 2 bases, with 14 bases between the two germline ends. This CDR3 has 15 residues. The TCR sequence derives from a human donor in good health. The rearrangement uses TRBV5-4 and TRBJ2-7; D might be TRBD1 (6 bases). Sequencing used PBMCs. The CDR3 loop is CASSFLGAPPYEQYF. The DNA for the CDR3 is TGTGCCAGCAGCTTCTTGGGGGCCCCTCCCTACGAGCAGTACTTC.